The 27 T cell receptor beta chains below all came from one sample that was sequenced in a study of neurological immune-mediated disorders (dated by TCRdb to about 2019). The method was 5' RACE. The data were produced on an Illumina HiSeq 2500. The public reads were quality trimmed at Q25 with fastp and then assembled into clones with MiXCR by TCRdb, keeping productive beta chains. Duplicate CDR3 protein sequences are folded into a single record with the most common DNA and genes. The sample profile shows 50,000 to 75,000 distinct CDR3 sequences; 12% of them were found once. Over 8.5% of the sample goes to the ten largest clones. The sequenced sample consisted of PBMCs. These receptors were obtained from an older woman with HTLV-1-associated myelopathy (HAM/TSP).

In this sample, this clonotype turned up many times. J is TRBJ2-2 and V is TRBV25-1; 7 nucleotides align to TRBD1. Germline CDR1 is MGHDK and CDR2 is SYGVNS. J gave up 6 bases and V 2 bases, and 3 bases lay outside the gene matches. The CDR3 runs to 14 residues. CDR3 region: CASSETTGSGELFF. The CDR3 DNA sequence: TGTGCCAGCAGTGAAACGACAGGGTCCGGGGAGCTGTTTTTT. Full variable domain (outside the CDR3, taken from reference TRBV25-1 and TRBJ2-2): EADIYQTPRYLVIGTGKKITLECSQTMGHDKMYWYQQDPGMELHLIHYSYGVNSTEKGDLSSESTVSRIRTEHFPLTLESARPSHTSQYLCASSETTGSGELFFGEGSRLTVL.

This clonotype was detected many times. The chain is built from TRBV7-2 and TRBJ2-5; D ambiguous. V lost 4 bases and J 7 bases, leaving 7 bases between the germline ends. This CDR3 is 11 amino acids long. Germline V gene sequence: CDR1 SGHTA, CDR2 FQGNSA. The CDR3 nucleotides are TGTGCCAGCAGCTCAAGCGTGACCCAGTACTTC. Protein product: CASSSSVTQYF.

This clonotype showed up many times. The rearrangement joins TRBV5-1 to TRBJ2-1; D unclear. The CDR3 length is 15 residues. In germline, CDR1 is SGHRS, CDR2 YFSETQ. The V end was cut by 4 bases, the J end by 6 bases, with 17 bases between. The CDR3 sequence is CASSLSLAGPNEQFF. The CDR3 DNA follows: TGCGCCAGCAGCCTCTCGTTGGCTGGCCCCAATGAGCAGTTCTTC.

This clonotype has ten or more counts. This chain uses TRBV12-3 or TRBV12-4 with TRBJ1-1; tentatively, D is TRBD1 (5 bases). V lost 2 bases, J lost 1 base, and 8 bases lay in between. The CDR3 runs 14 residues. The chain's CDR3 is CASSLPTENTEAFF. DNA for the CDR3: TGTGCCAGCAGTTTACCGACAGAGAACACTGAAGCTTTCTTT.

This clonotype was seen a single time. J is TRBJ2-1 and V is TRBV29-1, with D perhaps TRBD1 (5 bases). This CDR3 is built from 14 residues. V lost 7 bases and J 0 bases, leaving 13 bases between the germline ends. Germline V gene lookup returns CDR1 SQVTM and CDR2 ANQGSEA. The chain's CDR3 is CSASDTFSYNEQFF. The CDR3 nucleotides are TGCAGCGCCTCGGACACCTTCTCCTACAATGAGCAGTTCTTC.

The table lists this clonotype with many counts. The chain couples TRBV7-8 to TRBJ2-1, with 8 bases matching TRBD2. Germline V lookup: CDR1 SGHVS, CDR2 FQNEAQ. V shed 3 bases and J 5 bases; nucleotides not matched to a gene: 6. The CDR3 extends over 15 amino acids. In nucleotides, the CDR3 is TGTGCCAGCAGCTTCATTAGCGGGAAGAACAATGAGCAGTTCTTC. Residues: CASSFISGKNNEQFF. Together with reference TRBV7-8 and TRBJ2-1, the CDR3 gives the full variable domain: GAGVSQSPRYKVAKRGQDVALRCDPISGHVSLFWYQQALGQGPEFLTYFQNEAQLDKSGLPSDRFFAERPEGSVSTLKIQRTQQEDSAVYLCASSFISGKNNEQFFGPGTRLTVL.

This clonotype appeared many times. The V gene is TRBV6-5, the J gene TRBJ2-7; D gene uncertain. V lost 5 bases and J lost 0, with 11 bases in between. Germline V gene data show CDR1 as MNHEY and CDR2 as SVGAGI. The length of the CDR3 is 14 residues. This chain's CDR3 is CASSPGWGSYEQYF. CDR3 nucleotide sequence: TGTGCCAGCAGTCCTGGCTGGGGCTCCTACGAGCAGTACTTC.

This clonotype was found a few times. This rearrangement joins TRBV5-6 to TRBJ2-7; a possible D gene is TRBD1 (6 bases). Per the germline V gene, CDR1 is SGHDT and CDR2 is YYEEEE. Trimming took off 5 bases at V and 7 bases at J, with 16 bases between the two ends. The CDR3 totals 13 residues. The CDR3 coding sequence is TGTGCCAGCAGTTTTGGACAGACTTTGGAGCAGTACTTC. Its protein product is CASSFGQTLEQYF.

This clonotype was seen repeatedly, ten times or more. The rearrangement joins TRBV20-1 to TRBJ2-3; D is ambiguous. Trimming took 4 bases from V and 0 from J, leaving 14 bases between them. Germline CDR1 DFQATT, CDR2 SNEGSKA (reference sequence). The CDR3 sequence is 15 residues long. The CDR3 nucleotides read TGCAGTGCTATCACGACGGTAACTAGCACAGATACGCAGTATTTT. Amino acids: CSAITTVTSTDTQYF.

This clonotype was detected ten times or more. The V and J genes are TRBV9 and TRBJ2-1; D not resolved. The CDR3 is 13 amino acids. The germline V gene has CDR1 SGDLS and CDR2 YYNGEE. With 0 bases removed from V and 8 bases from J, the gap between germline ends came to 9 bases. CDR3 in amino acids: CASSVGGLDEQFF. The CDR3 DNA reads as TGTGCCAGCAGCGTAGGGGGTCTCGATGAGCAGTTCTTC.

The chain joins TRBV7-9 to TRBJ2-1; D may be TRBD1 (6 bases). This CDR3 contains 17 residues. Deletions cut 1 base from V and 1 base from J, with 14 bases between. Germline V gene data show CDR1 as SEHNR and CDR2 as FQNEAQ (reference sequence). For the CDR3, the DNA is TGTGCCAGCAGCTTAGTTTGGGGGCCCGAATCCTACAATGAGCAGTTCTTC. As protein: CASSLVWGPESYNEQFF.

This clonotype was recorded at least ten times. This rearrangement joins TRBV10-3 to TRBJ2-7, with TRBD2 matching 9 bases. The germline CDR1 and CDR2 sequences are ENHRY and SYGVKD. The length of the CDR3 is 14 residues. The junction had 2 bases not matched to a gene; V was cut back by 4 bases and J by 1 base. The CDR3 here is CAISVAGVSYEQYF. The CDR3 DNA follows: TGTGCCATCAGTGTAGCGGGAGTTTCCTACGAGCAGTACTTC.

The chain links TRBV5-1 to TRBJ2-2; TRBD1 is a possible D gene (5 bases). The CDR3 runs to 17 residues. The V gene lost 9 bases and the J gene lost 5 bases, with 26 bases spanning the gap. Germline assignment: CDR1 SGHRS and CDR2 YFSETQ. CDR3 nucleotide sequence: TGCGCCAACAACATCGCTTTTCTAGGGGTAGGAACCGGGGAGCTGTTTTTT. Translated, it gives CANNIAFLGVGTGELFF.

This clonotype was seen many times. The chain recombines TRBV3-1 with TRBJ2-5, with 9 bases that match TRBD2. The CDR3 extends over 16 amino acids. Trimming at V came to 1 base and at J to 4 bases, leaving 7 bases not matched to a gene. Germline V lookup: CDR1 LGHDT, CDR2 YNNKEL (reference sequence). The CDR3 DNA reads as TGTGCCAGCAGCCAAGTCGGGGCGGGAGGGTCAGAGACCCAGTACTTC. It encodes CASSQVGAGGSETQYF.

In this sample, this clonotype turned up many times. V usage is TRBV5-1 and J usage is TRBJ1-1, with 7 bases matching TRBD1. The J segment lost 1 base and the V segment lost 1 base, leaving 1 base of the junction unmatched. This CDR3 has 14 amino acids. Germline-derived CDR1 and CDR2 are SGHRS and YFSETQ. The CDR3 sequence: CASSLTGANTEAFF. As DNA, the CDR3 is TGCGCCAGCAGCTTGACAGGGGCGAACACTGAAGCTTTCTTT.

This clonotype was observed many times. This chain links TRBV9 with TRBJ2-7, with 9 bases identical to TRBD1. The junction had 6 bases not matched to a gene; V was cut back by 0 bases and J by 2 bases. CDR3 length equals 16 residues. CDR1 and CDR2 (germline): SGDLS, YYNGEE. The CDR3 is CASSVESGQGAYEQYF. In DNA form, the CDR3 reads TGTGCCAGCAGCGTAGAATCGGGACAGGGAGCCTACGAGCAGTACTTC.

This clonotype was counted at least ten times. The chain has TRBV12-3 or TRBV12-4 and TRBJ2-2; D is possibly TRBD1 (7 bases). The CDR3 contains 15 residues. Deletions cut 7 bases from V and 5 bases from J, with 17 bases between. The CDR3 nucleotides are TGTGCCAGCAACCCAGGGGGAGGAGGGACCGGGGAGCTGTTTTTT. Amino acid sequence: CASNPGGGGTGELFF.

This clonotype was detected many times. The genes are TRBV5-1 and TRBJ2-7; 8 bases line up with TRBD1. CDR1 SGHRS and CDR2 YFSETQ come from the germline V gene. This CDR3 has 16 amino acids. Losses at the gene ends were 3 bases for V and 2 bases for J; bases not matched to a gene: 10. CDR3 amino acids: CASSSRAGGNPYEQYF. CDR3 nucleotides: TGCGCCAGCAGCTCCCGTGCAGGGGGCAACCCCTACGAGCAGTACTTC.

This clonotype was detected ten times or more. A junction end diverges from the germline sequence, so it may reflect a read error. The chain combines TRBV20-1 with TRBJ2-3; D possibly corresponds to TRBD2 (5 bases). Germline loops: CDR1 DFQATT, CDR2 SNEGSKA (reference sequence). The CDR3 is 15 residues long. CDR3 amino acids: CSTRDAGVSMDTQYF. DNA of the CDR3: TGCAGTACTAGAGATGCCGGGGTCTCTATGGATACGCAGTATTTT.

Ten or more counts support this clonotype. The chain combines TRBV28 with TRBJ2-7; TRBD1 is a possible D gene (6 bases). Germline V lookup: CDR1 MDHEN, CDR2 SYDVKM. CDR3 length equals 13 residues. Trimming left V 4 bases short and J 3 bases short, with 10 bases between. The CDR3 protein is CASSSPTGYEQYF. CDR3 in DNA: TGTGCCAGCAGTTCCCCGACAGGCTACGAGCAGTACTTC.

The chain couples TRBV5-1 to TRBJ2-3; 14 bases fit TRBD2. With V trimmed by 3 bases and J by 5 bases, 11 bases remained unmatched. The CDR3 length is 18 residues. CDR1 SGHRS and CDR2 YFSETQ come from the germline V gene. This CDR3 is CASSSSGTSGSGGDTQYF. DNA for the CDR3: TGCGCCAGCAGCTCATCCGGGACTAGCGGGAGCGGTGGAGATACGCAGTATTTT.

This clonotype was counted many times. The V gene is TRBV27, the J gene TRBJ2-3, with 8 bases fitting TRBD2. This CDR3 has 16 amino acids. Germline lookup yields CDR1 MNHEY and CDR2 SMNVEV (reference sequence). V gave up 2 bases and J gave up 5 bases; unmatched junction bases: 9. CDR3 sequence: CASSLRLAGGGDTQYF. DNA of the CDR3: TGTGCCAGCAGTTTAAGGCTAGCGGGCGGTGGAGATACGCAGTATTTT.

This clonotype came up many times. This chain connects TRBV20-1 to TRBJ1-1, with a possible D match to TRBD1 (6 bases). Trimming pared 6 bases from V and 8 bases from J, leaving 13 bases between. In germline, CDR1 is DFQATT, CDR2 SNEGSKA (reference sequence). The CDR3 extends over 11 amino acids. The CDR3 protein is CSAGTSREAFF. The CDR3 DNA is TGCAGTGCCGGGACATCGAGAGAAGCTTTCTTT.

This clonotype was detected many times. The chain carries TRBV7-8 and TRBJ2-7; 9 bases agree with TRBD2. The CDR3 contains 16 residues. J gave up 4 bases and V 0 bases, and 7 bases lay outside the gene matches. Germline V CDR1 and CDR2: SGHVS, FQNEAQ. Here the CDR3 reads CASSLALAGGDYEQYF. The CDR3 coding sequence is TGTGCCAGCAGCTTAGCGCTGGCGGGAGGGGATTACGAGCAGTACTTC.

The sample holds many counts of this clonotype. CDR3 protein: CASSPPEDTQYF. The CDR3 nucleotides are TGCGCCAGCAGCCCCCCGGAAGATACGCAGTATTTT. The chain uses TRBV5-1 and TRBJ2-3; unclear D gene. V shed 4 bases and J shed 5 bases, with 8 bases lying between them. The CDR3 consists of 12 residues. Looked up from germline, CDR1 is SGHRS and CDR2 is YFSETQ.

The sample holds many counts of this clonotype. This chain links TRBV5-1 with TRBJ2-7, with 11 bases that match TRBD2. The V segment lost 4 bases and the J segment 0 bases; nucleotides outside the gene matches: 9. Germline V gives CDR1 SGHRS, CDR2 YFSETQ. The CDR3 covers 17 residues. CDR3: CASSQPSSGRYSYEQYF. The CDR3 DNA is TGCGCCAGCAGCCAGCCCTCTAGCGGGAGGTACTCCTACGAGCAGTACTTC.

This clonotype was recorded at least ten times. This sequence joins TRBV29-1 and TRBJ2-1, with D tentatively TRBD2 (5 bases). Germline V gives CDR1 SQVTM, CDR2 ANQGSEA. V was trimmed by 3 bases and J by 5 bases, leaving 14 bases between them. CDR3 length equals 14 residues. The CDR3 spells CSVDAGPGNNEQFF. The CDR3 nucleotides are TGCAGCGTTGATGCTGGCCCCGGGAACAATGAGCAGTTCTTC.